This T cell receptor (beta chain) is drawn from a study of chemoradiotherapy in HPV16-positive cancers. Points from the study as a whole: During treatment, candidate HPV-specific clones and E7-related motifs expanded in tumor. Better recurrence-free survival went with HPV-responsive T-cell expansion in HPV16-positive patients. Functional assays defining HPV-specific T cells used only a couple of HPV16-positive patients.

Trimming cost V 2 bases and J 4 bases, with 12 bases left between them. This CDR3 has 15 amino acids. Germline CDR1 GTSNPN, CDR2 SVGIG (reference sequence). Data came from immunoSEQ multiplex PCR; TCRdb stores just in-frame clones and leaves some out. Of approximately 6,400 clones in the sample, roughly 80% were seen once. Comment on this clone: Its antigen is not identified.

This TCR came from a human donor with HPV-associated anogenital cancer. The J gene is TRBJ1-6, the V gene TRBV30, with D possibly being TRBD1 (5 bases). The sample in question was tumor tissue, obtained from a patient who underwent chemoradiotherapy. CDR3 DNA: TGTGCCTGGAGTTTAAGCGGGACTTATAATTCACCCCTCCACTTT. Protein sequence: CAWSLSGTYNSPLHF.